The clone carrying this TCR beta chain was picked up one time. What it binds is unknown. The sample comes from a study of shared clonotypes between healthy human individuals. Whole-study context: Three plates were used per donor for CD4 naive, three for CD4 memory, two for CD8 naive and one for CD8 memory. Whole-study findings and limits: Rarefaction curves obtained for sorted subsets showed sequencing incomplete despite large depth.

CDR1 is MNHNS, CDR2 SASEGT, per germline. Trimming took off 2 bases at V and 4 bases at J, with 15 bases between the two ends. The CDR3 totals 16 residues. Clones were read by immunoSEQ multiplex PCR, and TCRdb kept only the in-frame ones, dropping some. The table lists roughly 1,600,000 clones, 98% of them singletons. The clonotype comes from a man younger than 45 in good health. The V call is TRBV6-1, the J call TRBJ2-1, with a tentative D call TRBD2 (6 bases). Sequenced: naive CD4+ T cells sorted from blood. Subset specified: CD45RA+ positively selected. In nucleotides, the CDR3 is TGTGCCAGCAGTGAAATTGAGGGACTTCGTTACAATGAGCAGTTCTTC. Residues: CASSEIEGLRYNEQFF.